The 23 T cell receptor beta chains below come from one sample, sequenced in a study of tumor-infiltrating lymphocytes in primary liver carcinoma. The investigators made TCR beta cDNA from about 500 ng total RNA, using a constant-region primer. For TCR beta, libraries were produced by three nested multiplex PCR rounds using slightly modified ARM-PCR. A C-beta reverse primer and TRBV1-TRBV30 forward primers served in each of the first two PCR rounds, at approximately 10 cycles apiece. TCRdb passed the multiplex PCR reads through MiXCR, listing each CDR3 protein once. The table includes just under 45,000 distinct CDR3 sequences, over 70% detected once. Total RNA and DNA came together from around 18-30 mg of bulk tissue without cell sorting. Sample: liver tumor tissue from sampling region 2. The subset denotes: tumor region T2, inferior pole. The receptors were sampled from a middle-aged man with primary liver carcinoma and hepatitis B virus infection.

This clonotype was observed a handful of times. At one end the junction does not follow the germline gene, possibly because of a read error. The chain recombines TRBV11-2 with TRBJ2-7; D is unresolved. Germline CDR1 and CDR2: SGHAT and FQNNGV. The CDR3 covers 15 residues. The CDR3 reads CASSLGDGNPYGQYF. In DNA form, the CDR3 reads TGTGCCAGCAGCTTAGGAGACGGAAACCCATACGGGCAGTACTTC.

With respect to this clonotype: This CDR3 is missing its conserved last phenylalanine or tryptophan, likely due to a read error. The V gene is TRBV6-2 or TRBV6-3, the J gene TRBJ1-2; D remains unclear. Trimming removed 1 base at V and 9 bases at J, with 9 bases between. Germline V CDR1 and CDR2: MNHEY, SVGEGT. This CDR3 has 12 residues. CDR3 residues: CASSYLTGSYTL. CDR3 coding DNA: TGTGCCAGCAGTTACTTGACGGGGAGCTACACCTTA.

Of note for this clonotype: One end of the junction fails to match germline, which may point to a read error. The rearrangement links TRBV12-3 or TRBV12-4 to TRBJ1-5; possibly TRBD2 for D (6 bases). The J call is doubtful: the DNA matches TRBJ2-3 better. The CDR3 sequence is 15 residues long. The CDR3 DNA reads TGTCCCAGCACGCGGGGCACCTCAATAAATCAGCCCCAGTATTTT. It codes for CPSTRGTSINQPQYF.

As for this clonotype: Relative to the germline gene, one junction end is altered; a read error may explain this. The rearrangement uses TRBV19 and TRBJ2-2; D possibly corresponds to TRBD2 (5 bases). Germline-derived CDR1 and CDR2 are LNHDA and SQIVND (reference sequence). The CDR3 runs to 15 residues. The CDR3 here is CASRFVGDRAGKLFF. The CDR3 nucleotides read TGTGCCAGTAGGTTCGTGGGAGATCGGGCCGGGAAGCTGTTTTTT.

Turning to this clonotype: At one end, the junction sequence differs from germline, possibly due to a read error. J is TRBJ2-3 and V is TRBV29-1; TRBD2 matches at 8 bases. The V gene's germline CDR1 is SQVTM and CDR2 ANQGSEA. The CDR3 spans 12 residues. Written as DNA, the CDR3 is TGCAACGCCAGACTAGCGACAGATACGCGGTATTTT. It translates to CNARLATDTRYF.

This clonotype was picked up a small number of times. The germline gene is not matched at one end of the junction; a read error may be the cause. V gene TRBV29-1 combines with J gene TRBJ2-5; maybe TRBD2 (7 bases). CDR1 and CDR2 from the germline V gene are SQVTM and ANQGSEA. This CDR3 has 13 amino acids. The CDR3 bases are TGCAGTGTTGAACACGGGGGGCGAGAGACCCAGTACTTC. Translation gives CSVEHGGRETQYF.

Regarding this clonotype: A much more abundant neighbour one base away suggests this may be a read error. The chain links TRBV18 to TRBJ2-5; D tentatively reads TRBD1 or TRBD2 (5 bases each). V was cut by 3 bases and J by 1 base, with 12 bases left in between. The CDR3 is made up of 15 amino acids. Germline V gene lookup returns CDR1 KGHSH and CDR2 LQKENI. CDR3 nucleotides: TGTGCCAGCTCACCTGGGGACGTTTTCCAAGAGACCCAGTACTTC. Translating it yields CASSPGDVFQETQYF.

The chain combines TRBV14 with TRBJ2-1, with 8 bases lining up with TRBD2. The CDR3 contains 16 residues. From germline, CDR1 is SGHDN and CDR2 FVKESK. For the CDR3, the DNA is TGTACCGACAGTGCCGTAGCGGGATGGGTAAACAATGAGCAGTTCTTC. Translation: CTDSAVAGWVNNEQFF.

The V and J genes are TRBV11-2 and TRBJ2-3; no reliable D call. The tail of the sequence fits TRBJ1-5 better, so the J call may be wrong. The CDR3 sequence is 16 residues long. In germline, CDR1 is SGHAT, CDR2 FQNNGV. In DNA form, the CDR3 reads TGTGCCAGCAGCTTACAAGCGGGAGTCAACACAAATACGCAGCATTTT. Its translation is CASSLQAGVNTNTQHF.

Details on this clonotype: Mismatch with germline at one junction end may stem from a read error. This chain links TRBV7-8 with TRBJ2-5; TRBD1 matches 9 bases. Germline lookup yields CDR1 SGHVS and CDR2 FQNEAQ. The CDR3 contains 14 residues. CDR3 loop: CAGSRDREIETQYF. The CDR3 DNA reads as TGTGCCGGCAGCAGGGACAGGGAGATTGAGACCCAATACTTC.

As regards this clonotype: Its ends do not fully match the called genes, so a read error is possible. Written as DNA, the CDR3 is TGTGCAAGCTCCTCGGTTAACAATGATCAGTTCTTC. It yields the protein CASSSVNNDQFF. V is TRBV28 and J is TRBJ2-1; D remains ambiguous. From germline, CDR1 is MDHEN and CDR2 SYDVKM. CDR3 size: 12 residues. Filled out from reference TRBV28 and TRBJ2-1, the complete variable domain reads DVKVTQSSRYLVKRTGEKVFLECVQDMDHENMFWYRQDPGLGLRLIYFSYDVKMKEKGDIPEGYSVSREKKERFSLILESASTNQTSMYLCASSSVNNDQFFGPGTRLTVL.

Details on this clonotype: One base away lies a much larger clone, so this may be a sequencing read error. This chain joins TRBV2 and TRBJ2-3; weak D call: TRBD1 (6 bases). Germline V gene sequence: CDR1 SNHLY, CDR2 FYNNEI. There are 11 residues in the CDR3. CDR3: CASLRTVTQYF. CDR3 DNA sequence: TGTGCCAGCCTCCGGACAGTTACGCAGTATTTT. Supplemented by reference TRBV2 and TRBJ2-3, the full variable domain reads EPEVTQTPSHQVTQMGQEVILRCVPISNHLYFYWYRQILGQKVEFLVSFYNNEISEKSEIFDDQFSVERPDGSNFTLKIRSTKLEDSAMYFCASLRTVTQYFGPGTRLTVL.

The count of this clonotype is one. The junction departs from germline at one end; a sequencing error may be responsible. V is TRBV7-9 and J is TRBJ2-3; TRBD2 agrees at 13 bases. The CDR3 consists of 16 residues. Germline V gives CDR1 SEHNR, CDR2 FQNEAQ (reference sequence). As DNA, the CDR3 is TGTGCCAGCAGCCTGACTAGCGGGGGGTCCACGGATACGCACTGTTTT. Its translation: CASSLTSGGSTDTHCF.

This clonotype was found many times. The chain joins TRBV20-1 to TRBJ2-7; the D gene is possibly TRBD2 (6 bases). The V end was cut by 1 base, the J end by 8 bases, with 12 bases between. The CDR3 length is 12 residues. Germline-derived CDR1 and CDR2 are DFQATT and SNEGSKA (reference sequence). The chain's CDR3 is CSARGDGGKQYF. The CDR3 bases are TGCAGTGCTAGAGGGGACGGGGGAAAGCAGTACTTC.

A note on this clonotype: Its ends do not fully match the called genes, so a read error is possible. This sequence joins TRBV12-3 or TRBV12-4 and TRBJ2-2; D possibly corresponds to TRBD2 (5 bases). CDR3 length: 18 amino acids. The CDR3 reads CASSFPTGSLANTRELFF. The CDR3 DNA sequence: TGTGCCAGCAGCTTCCCCACGGGGAGCTTAGCTAACACCAGGGAGCTGTTTTTT.

V is TRBV12-3 or TRBV12-4 and J is TRBJ2-5; unclear D gene. There are 13 residues in the CDR3. The CDR3 reads CANSLARTETQYF. For the CDR3, the DNA is TGTGCTAACAGTTTGGCGCGGACAGAGACCCAGTACTTC.

For this clonotype: An end of the junction does not agree with germline; a read error may underlie this. The chain combines TRBV5-1 with TRBJ2-1; 7 nucleotides match TRBD1. There are 13 residues in the CDR3. CDR1 is SGHRS and CDR2 is YFSETQ in the germline V gene. The CDR3 coding sequence is TGCACCAGCAGCTTAACAGGGGTCAATGCGCAGTTCTTC. As protein: CTSSLTGVNAQFF.

The V and J genes are TRBV5-4 and TRBJ2-2; D may be TRBD2 (6 bases). V dropped 8 bases and J dropped 6 bases, with 11 bases sitting between them. The CDR3 is 12 amino acids. Germline lookup yields CDR1 SGHNT and CDR2 YYREEE (reference sequence). This CDR3 reads CASSGDSGELFF. The CDR3 nucleotides are TGTGCCAGTAGTGGGGACTCCGGGGAGCTGTTTTTT.

This clonotype was detected only once. The gene calls are TRBV28 and TRBJ2-7; D call uncertain. This CDR3 has 16 residues. Trimming took 4 bases from V and 5 from J, leaving 21 bases between them. Germline CDR1 MDHEN, CDR2 SYDVKM. CDR3 sequence reads: CASSYIPTIGKNEQYF. DNA for the CDR3: TGTGCCAGCAGTTACATCCCAACTATTGGGAAAAACGAGCAGTACTTC. Filled out from reference TRBV28 and TRBJ2-7, the complete variable domain reads DVKVTQSSRYLVKRTGEKVFLECVQDMDHENMFWYRQDPGLGLRLIYFSYDVKMKEKGDIPEGYSVSREKKERFSLILESASTNQTSMYLCASSYIPTIGKNEQYFGPGTRLTVT.

This clonotype was seen more than once but under ten times. A single base separates this from a much larger clone, so it may be a read error. The rearrangement uses TRBV28 and TRBJ2-2; a possible D gene is TRBD2 (6 bases). Germline values: CDR1 MDHEN, CDR2 SYDVKM. This CDR3 has 16 residues. The CDR3 region is CVSSLLSGGDTGELFF. CDR3 coding DNA: TGTGTCAGCAGTTTACTTTCCGGGGGAGACACCGGGGAGCTGTTTTTT.

There are a few counts of this clonotype. Just one base apart from a much larger clone, this may be a read error. The V and J genes are TRBV28 and TRBJ1-2; no reliable D call. The CDR3 runs to 13 residues. Germline V gene lookup returns CDR1 MDHEN and CDR2 SYDVKM. CDR3 region: CASSAGGLYGHTF. In nucleotides, the CDR3 is TGTGCCAGCAGCGCTGGCGGTCTCTATGGCCACACCTTC.

Remarks on this clonotype: One end of the junction varies from germline; a read error may be responsible. CDR3 nucleotide sequence: TGTGCCAGCAGCATGGGGGGAGACAGGGGCATTTCCCTCTCTAGGGCCAGCGTCCTGACTTTT. Translated: CASSMGGDRGISLSRASVLTF. This chain connects TRBV11-2 to TRBJ2-6; 8 positions agree with TRBD1. Germline assignment: CDR1 SGHAT and CDR2 FQNNGV. The CDR3 has 21 amino acids. Supplemented by reference TRBV11-2 and TRBJ2-6, the full variable domain reads EAGVAQSPRYKIIEKRQSVAFWCNPISGHATLYWYQQILGQGPKLLIQFQNNGVVDDSQLPKDRFSAERLKGVDSTLKIQPAKLEDSAVYLCASSMGGDRGISLSRASVLTFGAGSRLTVL.

As for this clonotype: Because it lacks the conserved phenylalanine or tryptophan at the end, this CDR3 is likely a read error. The J gene is TRBJ2-7, the V gene TRBV4-3; D is uncertain. This CDR3 has 13 residues. Germline assignment: CDR1 LGHNA and CDR2 YSLEER. This chain's CDR3 is CASSQDLPYEQYS. DNA of the CDR3: TGTGCCAGTAGCCAAGATCTGCCCTACGAGCAGTACTCC.